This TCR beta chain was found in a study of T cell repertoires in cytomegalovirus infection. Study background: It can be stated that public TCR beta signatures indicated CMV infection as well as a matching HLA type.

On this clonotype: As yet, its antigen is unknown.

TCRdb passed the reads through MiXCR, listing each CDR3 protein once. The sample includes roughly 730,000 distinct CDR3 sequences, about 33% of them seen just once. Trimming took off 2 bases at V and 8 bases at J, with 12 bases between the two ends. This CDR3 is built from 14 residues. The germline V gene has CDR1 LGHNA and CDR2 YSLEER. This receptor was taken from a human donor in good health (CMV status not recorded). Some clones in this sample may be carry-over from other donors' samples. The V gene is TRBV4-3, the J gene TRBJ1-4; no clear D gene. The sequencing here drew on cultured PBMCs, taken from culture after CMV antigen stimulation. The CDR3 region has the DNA TGCGCCAGCAGCCAACTGGGAGTCGGGGAAAAACTGTTTTTT. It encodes CASSQLGVGEKLFF.